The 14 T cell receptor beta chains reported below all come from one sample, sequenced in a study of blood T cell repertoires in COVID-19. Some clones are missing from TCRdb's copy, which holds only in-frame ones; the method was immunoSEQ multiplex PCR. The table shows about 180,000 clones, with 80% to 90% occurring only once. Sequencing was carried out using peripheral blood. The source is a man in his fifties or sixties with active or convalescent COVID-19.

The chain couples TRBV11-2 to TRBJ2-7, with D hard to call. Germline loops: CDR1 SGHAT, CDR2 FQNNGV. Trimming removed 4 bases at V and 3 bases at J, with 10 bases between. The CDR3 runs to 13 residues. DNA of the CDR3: TGTGCCAGCAGCTCGCAGGCCTACTACGAGCAGTACTTC. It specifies CASSSQAYYEQYF.

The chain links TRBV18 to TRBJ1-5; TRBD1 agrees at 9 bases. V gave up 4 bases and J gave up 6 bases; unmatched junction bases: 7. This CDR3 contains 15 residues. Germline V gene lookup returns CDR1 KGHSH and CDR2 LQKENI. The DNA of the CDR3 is TGTGCCAGCTCACGCATACAGGGGGCGGGTCAGCCCCAGCATTTT. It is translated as CASSRIQGAGQPQHF.

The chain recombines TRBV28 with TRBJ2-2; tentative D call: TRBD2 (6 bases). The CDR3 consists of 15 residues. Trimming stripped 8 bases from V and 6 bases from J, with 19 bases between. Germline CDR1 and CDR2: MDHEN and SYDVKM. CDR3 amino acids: CASGDGSRVAGELFF. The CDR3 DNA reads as TGTGCCAGCGGAGACGGGAGTCGAGTAGCCGGGGAGCTGTTTTTT.

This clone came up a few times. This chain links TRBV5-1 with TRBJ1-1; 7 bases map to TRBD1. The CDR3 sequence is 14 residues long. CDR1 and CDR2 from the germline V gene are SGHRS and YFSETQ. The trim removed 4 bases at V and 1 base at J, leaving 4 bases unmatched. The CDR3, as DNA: TGCGCCAGCAGCCAAAGGACAGGGAACACTGAAGCTTTCTTT. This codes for CASSQRTGNTEAFF.

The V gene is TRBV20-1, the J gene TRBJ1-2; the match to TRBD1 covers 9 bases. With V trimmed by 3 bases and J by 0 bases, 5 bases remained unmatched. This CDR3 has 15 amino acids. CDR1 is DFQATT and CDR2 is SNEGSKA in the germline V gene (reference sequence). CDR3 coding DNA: TGCAGTGCTAGTGTTTGGGACAGGGCTAACTATGGCTACACCTTC. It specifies CSASVWDRANYGYTF.

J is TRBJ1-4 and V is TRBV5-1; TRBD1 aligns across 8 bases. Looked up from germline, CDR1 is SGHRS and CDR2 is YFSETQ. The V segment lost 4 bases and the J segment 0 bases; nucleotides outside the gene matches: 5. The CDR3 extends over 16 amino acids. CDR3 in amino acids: CASSQGAYATNEKLFF. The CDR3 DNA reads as TGCGCCAGCAGCCAGGGGGCGTACGCAACTAATGAAAAACTGTTTTTT.

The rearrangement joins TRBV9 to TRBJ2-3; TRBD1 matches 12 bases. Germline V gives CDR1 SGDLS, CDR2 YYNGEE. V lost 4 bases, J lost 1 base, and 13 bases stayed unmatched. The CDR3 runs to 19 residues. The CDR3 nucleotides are TGTGCCAGCAGCACCTCTTGGGGGGACAGGGGGCTTGGCACAGATACGCAGTATTTT. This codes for CASSTSWGDRGLGTDTQYF.

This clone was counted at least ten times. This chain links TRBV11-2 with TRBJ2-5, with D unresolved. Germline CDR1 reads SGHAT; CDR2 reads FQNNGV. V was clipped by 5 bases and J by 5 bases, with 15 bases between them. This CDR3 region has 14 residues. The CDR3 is CASSLPPTPETQYF. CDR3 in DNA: TGTGCCAGCAGCCTACCCCCTACTCCGGAGACCCAGTACTTC.

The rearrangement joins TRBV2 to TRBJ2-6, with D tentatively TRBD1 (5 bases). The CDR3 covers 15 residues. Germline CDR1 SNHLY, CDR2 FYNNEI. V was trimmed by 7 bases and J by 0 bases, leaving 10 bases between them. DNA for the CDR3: TGTGCCAGCACGGACACCCACTCTGGGGCCAACGTCCTGACTTTC. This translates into CASTDTHSGANVLTF.

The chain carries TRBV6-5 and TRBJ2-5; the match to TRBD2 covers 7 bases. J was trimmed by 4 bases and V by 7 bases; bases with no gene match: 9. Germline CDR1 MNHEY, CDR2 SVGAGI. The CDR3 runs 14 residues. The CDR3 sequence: CASTETGGGETQYF. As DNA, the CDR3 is TGTGCCAGCACCGAAACTGGGGGGGGAGAGACCCAGTACTTC.

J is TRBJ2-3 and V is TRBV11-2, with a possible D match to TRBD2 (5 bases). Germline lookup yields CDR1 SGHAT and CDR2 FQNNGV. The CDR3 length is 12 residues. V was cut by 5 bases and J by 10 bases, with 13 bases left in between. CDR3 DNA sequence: TGTGCCAGCAGCATCCTAGCCGTTGCGCAGTATTTT. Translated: CASSILAVAQYF. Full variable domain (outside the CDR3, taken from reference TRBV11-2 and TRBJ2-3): EAGVAQSPRYKIIEKRQSVAFWCNPISGHATLYWYQQILGQGPKLLIQFQNNGVVDDSQLPKDRFSAERLKGVDSTLKIQPAKLEDSAVYLCASSILAVAQYFGPGTRLTVL.

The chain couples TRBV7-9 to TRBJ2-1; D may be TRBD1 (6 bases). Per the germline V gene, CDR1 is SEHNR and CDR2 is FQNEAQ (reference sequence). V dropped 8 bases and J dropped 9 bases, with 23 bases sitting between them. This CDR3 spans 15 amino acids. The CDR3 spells CASGGRGVSKGEQFF. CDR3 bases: TGTGCCAGCGGGGGCAGGGGAGTCTCTAAGGGTGAGCAGTTCTTC.

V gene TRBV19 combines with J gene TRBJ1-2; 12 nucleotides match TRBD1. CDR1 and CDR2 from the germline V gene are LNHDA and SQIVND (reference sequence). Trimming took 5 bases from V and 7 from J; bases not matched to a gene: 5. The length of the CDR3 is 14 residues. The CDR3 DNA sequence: TGTGCCAGTAGTTCGGGACAGGGGGCGCTTGGCTACACCTTC. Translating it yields CASSSGQGALGYTF.

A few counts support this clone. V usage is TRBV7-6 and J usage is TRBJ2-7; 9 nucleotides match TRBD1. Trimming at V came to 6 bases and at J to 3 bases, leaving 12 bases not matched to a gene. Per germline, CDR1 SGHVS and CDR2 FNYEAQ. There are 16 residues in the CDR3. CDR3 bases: TGTGCCAGCAGTTCGAATACCGGGACAGGGCACTACGAGCAGTACTTC. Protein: CASSSNTGTGHYEQYF.